The entry below describes one T cell receptor beta chain. In the PCR, 60 Vbeta and 13 Jbeta primers were used. Study processing details: Later, 80 million or so unique TCR beta chains were counted in an analysis, and approximately 10 million of them were shared. Produced via immunoSEQ multiplex PCR; TCRdb's table is partial and in-frame only. For V, J and clone size, that table is used; D and trimming come from the DNA. The sample yields a few hundred thousand clones, over 70% seen once. The CDR3 totals 15 residues. Germline CDR1 is SGHNT and CDR2 is YYREEE (reference sequence). V shed 0 bases, J shed 0 bases, and the junction held 0 bases outside the gene matches. This record belongs to a study of cytomegalovirus exposure and HLA in healthy donors.

This TCR was sampled from a woman in her fifties or sixties in good health and CMV-seropositive. The genes are TRBV5-4 and TRBJ2-1; 7 bases fit TRBD1. The material sequenced was PBMCs. The CDR3 nucleotides are TGTGCCAGCAGCTTGGAGGGGGCCTCCTACAATGAGCAGTTCTTC. Translated: CASSLEGASYNEQFF.